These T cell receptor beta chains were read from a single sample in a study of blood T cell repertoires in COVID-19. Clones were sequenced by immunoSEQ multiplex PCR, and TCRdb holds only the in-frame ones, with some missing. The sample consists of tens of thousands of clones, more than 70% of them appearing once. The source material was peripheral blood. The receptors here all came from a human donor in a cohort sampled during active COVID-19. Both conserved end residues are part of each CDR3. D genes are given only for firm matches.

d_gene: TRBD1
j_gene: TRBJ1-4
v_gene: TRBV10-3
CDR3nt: TGTGCCATCAGCGGGACAGGGGCAACTAATGAAAAACTGTTTTTT
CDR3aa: CAISGTGATNEKLFF

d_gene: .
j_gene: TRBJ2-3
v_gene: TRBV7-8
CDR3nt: TGTGCCAGCAGCTTAAGCCGGGCAGATACGCAGTATTTT
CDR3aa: CASSLSRADTQYF

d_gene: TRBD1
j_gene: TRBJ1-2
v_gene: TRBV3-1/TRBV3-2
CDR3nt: TGTGCCAGCAGCCCCTGGGACAGGGGGAATAGGGACTATGGCTACACCTTC
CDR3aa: CASSPWDRGNRDYGYTF

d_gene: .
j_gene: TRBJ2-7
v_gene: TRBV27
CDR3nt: TGTGCCAGCAGTCCCCACCTAGGGGGCTCCTACGAGCAGTACTTC
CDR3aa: CASSPHLGGSYEQYF

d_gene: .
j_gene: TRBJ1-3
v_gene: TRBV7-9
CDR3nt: TGTGCCAGCAGCTTATTATCCGGGGAGGTGAACACCATATATTTT
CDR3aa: CASSLLSGEVNTIYF

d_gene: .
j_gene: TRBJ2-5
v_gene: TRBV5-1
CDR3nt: TGCGCCAGCAGCTCGGGAAGCCAAGAGACCCAGTACTTC
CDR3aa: CASSSGSQETQYF

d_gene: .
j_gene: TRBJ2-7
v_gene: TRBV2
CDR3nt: TGTGCCAGCAGTGAAACGGGAGAGCAGTACTTC
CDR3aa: CASSETGEQYF

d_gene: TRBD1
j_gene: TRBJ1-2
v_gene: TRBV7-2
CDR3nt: TGTGCCAGCAGCTTAGCTTTGACAGGGAGGTCAGAAAGTGGCTACACCTTC
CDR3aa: CASSLALTGRSESGYTF

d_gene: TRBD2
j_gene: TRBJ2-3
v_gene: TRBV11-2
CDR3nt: TGTGCCAGCAGCCCGGTATGGGGACTAGCGGGGGAAAGCACAGATACGCAGTATTTT
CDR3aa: CASSPVWGLAGESTDTQYF

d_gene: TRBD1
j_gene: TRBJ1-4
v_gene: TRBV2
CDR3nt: TGTGCCAGCAAAGGGACAGGAGGTGAAAAACTGTTTTTT
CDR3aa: CASKGTGGEKLFF